The 26 T cell receptor beta chains in this list originate from one sample, sequenced in a study of T-cell memory formation after mild COVID-19. TCRdb independently ran MiXCR on the 5' RACE reads; one entry per CDR3 protein. The top ten hold about 20% of the sample, which has 350,000 to 450,000 distinct CDR3 sequences, about an eighth seen once. Sequencing used PBMCs or a T cell subset sorted from them (not recorded which). The receptors here all came from a man between 18 and 29 years old who had mild COVID-19 (a few samples of this study predate the infection). Cell type and time point are not known.

This clonotype has only a few counts. CDR3 amino acids: CASSFRTGVGEQYV. The CDR3 nucleotides read TGTGCCAGCAGCTTCCGGACAGGGGTCGGCGAGCAGTACGTC. The J gene is TRBJ2-7, the V gene TRBV5-8; TRBD1 matches 9 bases. Unmatched junction bases numbered 6, after V lost 2 bases and J lost 6 bases. CDR3 length: 14 residues. CDR1 is SGHTS and CDR2 is YDEGEE in the germline V gene.

The CDR3 sequence: CASLRGHSGELFF. As DNA, the CDR3 is TGTGCCAGCTTGAGGGGGCATTCCGGGGAGCTGTTTTTT. The chain employs TRBV13 and TRBJ2-2; 7 bases are a match to TRBD1. The CDR3 contains 13 residues. The germline gives CDR1 PRHDT, CDR2 FYEKMQ (reference sequence). Trimming at V came to 8 bases and at J to 6 bases, leaving 6 bases not matched to a gene.

This clonotype has only a few counts. The rearrangement uses TRBV7-9 and TRBJ2-2, with a weak D call TRBD1 (6 bases). Germline V gene lookup returns CDR1 SEHNR and CDR2 FQNEAQ (reference sequence). The CDR3 totals 15 residues. V was shortened by 2 bases and J by 2 bases, with 9 bases between the two germline ends. CDR3 in DNA: TGTGCCAGCAGCTTAAGACAGGACAACACCGGGGAGCTGTTTTTT. This codes for CASSLRQDNTGELFF.

V is TRBV9 and J is TRBJ2-2, with 8 positions matching TRBD2. The V and J ends lost 3 bases and 5 bases, in that order; junction bases with no gene match: 6. Germline assignment: CDR1 SGDLS and CDR2 YYNGEE. The length of the CDR3 is 15 residues. DNA of the CDR3: TGTGCCAGCAGCGGCCGGGGGGGCCGGACCGGGGAGCTGTTTTTT. This gives the protein CASSGRGGRTGELFF. The full variable domain, rest sourced from reference TRBV9 and TRBJ2-2, is DSGVTQTPKHLITATGQRVTLRCSPRSGDLSVYWYQQSLDQGLQFLIQYYNGEERAKGNILERFSAQQFPDLHSELNLSSLELGDSALYFCASSGRGGRTGELFFGEGSRLTVL.

This clonotype appeared many times. The chain carries TRBV7-9 and TRBJ2-7; TRBD1 might be the D (5 bases). V was pared by 5 bases and J by 4 bases, with 9 bases between. Germline V lookup: CDR1 SEHNR, CDR2 FQNEAQ (reference sequence). This CDR3 region has 12 residues. CDR3 residues: CASSLDTYEQYV. Here the CDR3 DNA reads TGTGCCAGCAGCCTGGACACGTACGAGCAGTACGTC.

This clonotype was recorded at least ten times. The rearrangement joins TRBV5-1 to TRBJ2-2; D remains ambiguous. The V end lost 4 bases, the J end lost 1 base, and 8 bases lay between the germline ends. Germline-derived CDR1 and CDR2 are SGHRS and YFSETQ. The CDR3 runs 14 residues. CDR3 nucleotide sequence: TGCGCCAGCAGCCTCACGGTGAACACCGGGGAGCTGTTTTTT. This codes for CASSLTVNTGELFF.

The chain uses TRBV2 and TRBJ1-2; a weak D match, TRBD1 (5 bases). CDR1 is SNHLY and CDR2 is FYNNEI in the germline V gene. The ends were cut back, 5 bases at V and 4 bases at J, with 11 bases in the middle. The CDR3 length is 13 residues. CDR3 loop: CASSPLQVYGYTF. As DNA, the CDR3 is TGTGCCAGCAGTCCACTACAGGTCTATGGCTACACCTTC. The full variable domain, with the rest looked up from reference TRBV2 and TRBJ1-2, is EPEVTQTPSHQVTQMGQEVILRCVPISNHLYFYWYRQILGQKVEFLVSFYNNEISEKSEIFDDQFSVERPDGSNFTLKIRSTKLEDSAMYFCASSPLQVYGYTFGSGTRLTVV.

This chain connects TRBV11-2 to TRBJ2-2, with D possibly matching TRBD2 (5 bases). The V end was cut by 6 bases, the J end by 3 bases, with 11 bases between. Germline V gene sequence: CDR1 SGHAT, CDR2 FQNNGV. CDR3 length: 14 amino acids. The CDR3 loop is CASRKLGDTGELFF. The CDR3 bases are TGTGCCAGCAGAAAACTAGGAGACACCGGGGAGCTGTTTTTT.

The V call is TRBV5-6, the J call TRBJ2-5, with D perhaps assigned TRBD1 or TRBD2 (6 bases each). There are 15 residues in the CDR3. Germline V gene data show CDR1 as SGHDT and CDR2 as YYEEEE. Between the trimmed V and J ends, which lost 0 bases and 5 bases, there was a span of 14 bases. The CDR3 region is CASSLAGGRRETQYF. CDR3 in DNA: TGTGCCAGCAGCTTGGCTGGGGGGCGTCGGGAGACCCAGTACTTC.

The chain is built from TRBV7-2 and TRBJ1-2; TRBD1 matches at 8 bases. The CDR3 is 15 residues long. CDR1 and CDR2 from the germline V gene are SGHTA and FQGNSA. J was trimmed by 8 bases and V by 7 bases; bases with no gene match: 15. CDR3 amino acids: CASTPWRQGARGYTF. The CDR3 bases are TGTGCCAGCACCCCGTGGAGGCAGGGGGCTAGAGGCTACACCTTC.

The genes are TRBV2 and TRBJ1-6; no clear D gene. The V gene lost 7 bases and the J gene lost 9 bases, with 13 bases spanning the gap. The length of the CDR3 is 13 residues. Germline-derived CDR1 and CDR2 are SNHLY and FYNNEI. The CDR3 DNA reads TGTGCCAGCACTGTCACAGAGGGTTCACCCCTCCACTTT. Protein sequence: CASTVTEGSPLHF.

The table lists this clonotype with many counts. V is TRBV23-1 and J is TRBJ2-3, with a weak D call TRBD2 (6 bases). TRBV23-1 is known as an ORF, though its function is uncertain. The CDR3 sequence is 20 residues long. V shed 4 bases and J shed 4 bases, with 30 bases lying between them. The CDR3 region is CASSPHPPRDLRGRPDTQYF. Written as DNA, the CDR3 is TGCGCCAGCAGTCCGCACCCTCCTCGAGATCTGCGGGGCCGACCAGATACGCAGTATTTT.

The rearrangement uses TRBV28 and TRBJ1-1; possibly TRBD1 for D (5 bases). The germline V gene has CDR1 MDHEN and CDR2 SYDVKM. The V end lost 10 bases, the J end lost 5 bases, and 14 bases lay between the germline ends. The CDR3 length is 12 residues. The CDR3 loop reads CATRDRRTEAFF. The DNA of the CDR3 is TGTGCCACCAGGGACCGTCGTACTGAAGCTTTCTTT.

This clonotype occurred a few times. The gene calls are TRBV2 and TRBJ2-1; 9 nucleotides match TRBD1. Looked up from germline, CDR1 is SNHLY and CDR2 is FYNNEI. Trimming removed 5 bases from V and 7 bases from J; junction bases left unmatched: 12. This CDR3 region has 16 residues. CDR3 nucleotides: TGTGCCAGCAGTCCCCAACGGGACAGGGTAAATAATGAGCAGTTCTTC. It encodes CASSPQRDRVNNEQFF.

In its sample, this clonotype was seen many times. The chain carries TRBV4-2 and TRBJ2-5; TRBD2 might be the D (6 bases). Germline CDR1 and CDR2: LGHNA and YNFKEQ. Trimming cost V 2 bases and J 4 bases, with 17 bases left between them. The CDR3 length is 16 residues. Written as DNA, the CDR3 is TGTGCCAGCAGCCAATGGGGAGGTCCCAGGCCAGAGACCCAGTACTTC. Its protein product is CASSQWGGPRPETQYF.

The rearrangement joins TRBV7-2 to TRBJ2-5; TRBD2 aligns across 9 bases. Per the germline V gene, CDR1 is SGHTA and CDR2 is FQGNSA. The CDR3 contains 16 residues. The V and J ends lost 5 bases and 4 bases, in that order; junction bases with no gene match: 11. The CDR3 protein is CASSLRGAGGRETQYF. In DNA, the CDR3 is TGTGCCAGCAGCCTCCGTGGGGCGGGGGGGCGAGAGACCCAGTACTTC.

CDR3 sequence (DNA): TGCGCCAGCAGCTTGGGTAGACTCCAAGCAACCTACGAGCAGTACTTC. This codes for CASSLGRLQATYEQYF. The chain employs TRBV5-1 and TRBJ2-7; D is unclear. Germline V gene data show CDR1 as SGHRS and CDR2 as YFSETQ. CDR3 size: 16 residues. Trimming removed 0 bases at V and 2 bases at J, with 15 bases between. Combining the CDR3 with reference TRBV5-1 and TRBJ2-7 gives the whole variable domain KAGVTQTPRYLIKTRGQQVTLSCSPISGHRSVSWYQQTPGQGLQFLFEYFSETQRNKGNFPGRFSGRQFSNSRSEMNVSTLELGDSALYLCASSLGRLQATYEQYFGPGTRLTVT.

The CDR3 bases are TGTGCCACCAGCGTGACAGGGGGCTCTCCATATGGCTACACCTTC. It translates to CATSVTGGSPYGYTF. The gene calls are TRBV15 and TRBJ1-2; 10 bases are shared with TRBD1. Germline assignment: CDR1 LNHNV and CDR2 YYDKDF (reference sequence). CDR3 size: 15 residues. Unmatched junction bases numbered 8, after V lost 5 bases and J lost 5 bases. Drawing the rest from reference TRBV15 and TRBJ1-2, the complete variable domain is DAMVIQNPRYQVTQFGKPVTLSCSQTLNHNVMYWYQQKSSQAPKLLFHYYDKDFNNEADTPDNFQSRRPNTSFCFLDIRSPGLGDTAMYLCATSVTGGSPYGYTFGSGTRLTVV.

In this sample, this clonotype turned up a few times. This sequence joins TRBV20-1 and TRBJ1-1; maybe TRBD1 (5 bases). Germline CDR1 and CDR2: DFQATT and SNEGSKA (reference sequence). The V and J ends lost 5 bases and 6 bases respectively, with 19 bases between them. The CDR3 covers 14 residues. CDR3 sequence reads: CSASYRTSLPEAFF. Written as DNA, the CDR3 is TGCAGTGCTTCATACAGGACTAGTTTGCCTGAAGCTTTCTTT.

The chain's CDR3 is CASIPGGPDTQYF. The DNA for the CDR3 is TGTGCCAGCATTCCGGGGGGGCCAGATACGCAGTATTTT. This sequence joins TRBV2 and TRBJ2-3, with 8 bases that match TRBD2. CDR3 size: 13 residues. Per germline, CDR1 SNHLY and CDR2 FYNNEI. The trim removed 7 bases at V and 4 bases at J, leaving 4 bases unmatched.

This clonotype was seen only a few times. This sequence joins TRBV5-6 and TRBJ2-7, with 7 bases fitting TRBD2. This CDR3 region has 14 residues. The V gene end was trimmed by 0 bases and the J gene end by 5 bases; junction bases not matched to a gene: 5. Germline V gene lookup returns CDR1 SGHDT and CDR2 YYEEEE. DNA of the CDR3: TGTGCCAGCAGCTTGGGGACGGGGGGACACGAGCAGTACGTC. It codes for CASSLGTGGHEQYV.

About this clonotype: One end of the junction is discordant with germline, which a read error may explain. The rearrangement joins TRBV6-6 to TRBJ2-1, with TRBD2 matching over 15 bases. Looked up from germline, CDR1 is MNHNY and CDR2 is SVGAGI (reference sequence). The CDR3 is 15 amino acids. CDR3 in amino acids: CASSRPGTSGGPVLF. CDR3 sequence (DNA): TGTGCCAGCAGCCGTCCCGGGACTAGCGGGGGGCCTGTCCTCTTC.

This chain links TRBV9 with TRBJ1-2; D gene uncertain. Trimming removed 2 bases from V and 0 bases from J, with 8 bases in between. Germline loops: CDR1 SGDLS, CDR2 YYNGEE. This CDR3 region has 14 residues. CDR3 coding DNA: TGTGCCAGCAGCGTTGACACCCCTAACTATGGCTACACCTTC. Amino acids: CASSVDTPNYGYTF.

This clonotype was detected ten times or more. This chain links TRBV7-2 with TRBJ1-4, with TRBD1 matching over 10 bases. Germline loops: CDR1 SGHTA, CDR2 FQGNSA. The CDR3 spans 18 residues. After removal of 2 bases from V and 2 bases from J, the junction contained 8 bases not matched to a gene. CDR3 residues: CASSLRRQGALTNEKLFF. CDR3 sequence (DNA): TGTGCCAGCAGCTTAAGGAGACAGGGGGCGCTTACTAATGAAAAACTGTTTTTT.

This clonotype came up a few times. The rearrangement uses TRBV24-1 and TRBJ1-1; a weak D match, TRBD1 (5 bases). The length of the CDR3 is 13 residues. Germline CDR1 reads KGHDR; CDR2 reads SFDVKD. Trimming removed 8 bases at V and 3 bases at J, with 12 bases between. CDR3 nucleotides: TGTGCCACCAAGGGGTTGGGGGACACTGAAGCTTTCTTT. This gives the protein CATKGLGDTEAFF.

This chain joins TRBV18 and TRBJ2-5; D is unresolved. The CDR3 has 12 residues. V was pared by 4 bases and J by 3 bases, with 6 bases between. The V gene's germline CDR1 is KGHSH and CDR2 LQKENI. The CDR3 nucleotides read TGTGCCAGCTCACAAACAGAAGAGACCCAGTACTTC. Translating gives CASSQTEETQYF.